Listed here is a single T cell receptor (beta chain). Its antigen is unknown. Other DNA variants within this sample encode the same CDR3. This record belongs to a study of long-term antiretroviral therapy in people with HIV. Study-level results: ART was followed by higher diversity that remained below transplant donor controls. Clonal populations expanded prior to ART predominated within the repertoire at all time points. The blood, collected between the mid-2000s and the late 2010s, was possibly taken under older ART regimens.

Looked up from germline, CDR1 is KGHSH and CDR2 is LQKENI. The CDR3 has 16 amino acids. V was clipped by 3 bases and J by 0 bases; unmatched bases: 4. Runs used v3.0 of the immunoSEQ assay and were done at survey level. TCRdb's table, derived via immunoSEQ multiplex PCR, lists solely in-frame clones and lacks some. The data show about 16,000 clones, with 76% seen just once and 15% held by the top ten. The chain is built from TRBV18 and TRBJ1-5; 8 bases are a match to TRBD1. The TCR was taken from a woman in her fifties or sixties with HIV. This specimen was unsorted PBMCs, taken 2.5 years before starting antiretroviral therapy. For the CDR3, the DNA is TGTGCCAGCTCACCGGACAGGGCTGATAGCAATCAGCCCCAGCATTTT. As protein: CASSPDRADSNQPQHF. The full variable domain, with the rest looked up from reference TRBV18 and TRBJ1-5, is NAGVMQNPRHLVRRRGQEARLRCSPMKGHSHVYWYRQLPEEGLKFMVYLQKENIIDESGMPKERFSAEFPKEGPSILRIQQVVRGDSAAYFCASSPDRADSNQPQHFGDGTRLSIL.